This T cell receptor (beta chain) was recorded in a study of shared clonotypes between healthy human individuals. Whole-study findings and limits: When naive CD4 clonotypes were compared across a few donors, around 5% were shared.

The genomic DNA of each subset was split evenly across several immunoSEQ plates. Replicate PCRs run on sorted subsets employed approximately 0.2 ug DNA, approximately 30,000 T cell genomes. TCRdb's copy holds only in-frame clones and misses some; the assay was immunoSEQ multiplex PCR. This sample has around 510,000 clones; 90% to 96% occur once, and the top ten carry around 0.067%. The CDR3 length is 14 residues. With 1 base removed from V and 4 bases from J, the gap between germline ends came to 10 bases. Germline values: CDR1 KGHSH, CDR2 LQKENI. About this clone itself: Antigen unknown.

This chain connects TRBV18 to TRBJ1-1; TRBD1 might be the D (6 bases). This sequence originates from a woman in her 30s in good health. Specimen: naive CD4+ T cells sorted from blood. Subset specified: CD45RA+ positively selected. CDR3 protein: CASSPQGGSTEAFF. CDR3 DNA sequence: TGTGCCAGCTCACCACAGGGGGGGAGCACTGAAGCTTTCTTT.